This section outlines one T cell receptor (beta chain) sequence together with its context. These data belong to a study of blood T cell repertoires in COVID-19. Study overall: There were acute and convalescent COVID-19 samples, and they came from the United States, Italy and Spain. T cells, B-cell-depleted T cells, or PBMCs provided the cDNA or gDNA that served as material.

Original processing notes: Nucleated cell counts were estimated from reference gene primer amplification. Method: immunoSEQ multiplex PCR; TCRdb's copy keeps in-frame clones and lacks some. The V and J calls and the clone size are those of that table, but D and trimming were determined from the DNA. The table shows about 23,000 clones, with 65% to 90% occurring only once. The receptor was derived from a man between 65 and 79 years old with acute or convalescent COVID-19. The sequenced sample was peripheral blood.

The CDR3 DNA reads as TGTGCCAGCAGCTCGGGACAGGGAGATGAAAAACTGTTTTTT. This sequence encodes CASSSGQGDEKLFF. The rearrangement links TRBV7-2 to TRBJ1-4; 9 bases map to TRBD1. The CDR3 is made up of 14 amino acids. The ends lost 4 bases at V and 6 bases at J; junction bases unmatched: 3. Germline CDR1 is SGHTA and CDR2 is FQGNSA.